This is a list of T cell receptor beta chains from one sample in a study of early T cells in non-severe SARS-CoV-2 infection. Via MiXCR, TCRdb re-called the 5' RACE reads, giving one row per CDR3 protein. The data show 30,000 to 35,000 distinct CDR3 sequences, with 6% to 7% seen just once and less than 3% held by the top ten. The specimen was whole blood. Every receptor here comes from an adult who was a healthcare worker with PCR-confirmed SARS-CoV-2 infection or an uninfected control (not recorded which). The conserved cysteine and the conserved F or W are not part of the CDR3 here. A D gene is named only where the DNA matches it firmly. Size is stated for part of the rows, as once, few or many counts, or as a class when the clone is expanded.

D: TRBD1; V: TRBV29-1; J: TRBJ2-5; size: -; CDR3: SDESGTGVGETQY
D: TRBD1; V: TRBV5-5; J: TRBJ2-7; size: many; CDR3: ASSLGTGAEQY
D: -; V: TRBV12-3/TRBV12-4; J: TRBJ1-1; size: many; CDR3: ASSPQNTEAF
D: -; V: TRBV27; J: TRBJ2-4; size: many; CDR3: ASSLLRTRNIQY
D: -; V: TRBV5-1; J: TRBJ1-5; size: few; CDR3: ASSLGPNGNQPQH
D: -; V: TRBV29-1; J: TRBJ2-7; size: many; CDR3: SVVQDGHYEQY
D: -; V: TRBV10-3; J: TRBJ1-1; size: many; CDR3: AIASWGNTEAF
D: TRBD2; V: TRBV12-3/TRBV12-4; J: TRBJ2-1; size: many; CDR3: ASSFGGRAWAYNEQF
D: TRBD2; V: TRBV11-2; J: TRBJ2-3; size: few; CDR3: ASSEKREGTDTQY
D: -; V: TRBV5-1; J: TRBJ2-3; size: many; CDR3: ASSLVRSTDTQY
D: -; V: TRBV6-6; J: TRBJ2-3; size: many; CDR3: ASSYSEEDTQY
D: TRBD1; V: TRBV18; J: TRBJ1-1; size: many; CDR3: ASSPRDRKTCTEAF
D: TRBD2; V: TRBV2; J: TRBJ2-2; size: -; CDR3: ASKETSGRSGTGELF
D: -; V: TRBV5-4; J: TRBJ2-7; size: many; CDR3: ASSPRTAYEQY
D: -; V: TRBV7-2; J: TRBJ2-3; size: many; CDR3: ASSLGPGTHWADTQY
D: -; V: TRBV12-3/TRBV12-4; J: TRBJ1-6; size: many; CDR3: ASSSGNSPLH
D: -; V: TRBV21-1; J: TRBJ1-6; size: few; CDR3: ASSKGRLGEVLSSYNSPLH
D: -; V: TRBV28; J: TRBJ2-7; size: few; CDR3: ASSRTVPTYEQY
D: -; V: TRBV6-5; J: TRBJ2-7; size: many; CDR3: ASRLSDKGEEQY
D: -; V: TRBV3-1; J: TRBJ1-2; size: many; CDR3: ASSQLESYT
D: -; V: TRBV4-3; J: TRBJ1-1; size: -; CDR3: ASSQEGGGRAF
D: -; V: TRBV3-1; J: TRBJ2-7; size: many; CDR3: ASSQGLDMRYEQY
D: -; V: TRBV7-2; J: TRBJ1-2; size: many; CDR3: ASSLEPGAYGYT
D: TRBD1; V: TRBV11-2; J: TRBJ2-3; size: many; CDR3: ASTRGQATSTQY
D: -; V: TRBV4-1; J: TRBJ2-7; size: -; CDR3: ASSQGPPGASYEQY
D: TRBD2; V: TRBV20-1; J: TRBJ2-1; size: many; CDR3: SAGKRESSYNEQF
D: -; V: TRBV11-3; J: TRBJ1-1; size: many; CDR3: ASSFNQGTEAF
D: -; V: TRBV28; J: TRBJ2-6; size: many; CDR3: ASSPQGRGANVLT
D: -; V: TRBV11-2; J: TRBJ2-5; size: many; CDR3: ASSPGFSLETQY
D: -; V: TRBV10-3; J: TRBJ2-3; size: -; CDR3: AISDGRTTDTQY
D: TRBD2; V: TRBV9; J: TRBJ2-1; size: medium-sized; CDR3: ASSPRTSGYYKQF
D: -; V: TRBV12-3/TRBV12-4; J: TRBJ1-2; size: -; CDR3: ASRSTGNYGYT
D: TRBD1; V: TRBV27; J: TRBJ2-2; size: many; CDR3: ASSFGQGNTGELF
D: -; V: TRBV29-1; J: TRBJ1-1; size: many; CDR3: SVKRALAEAF
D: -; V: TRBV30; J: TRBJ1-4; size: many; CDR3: AWSIREKLF
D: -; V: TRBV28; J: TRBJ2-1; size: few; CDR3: ASSGGEQF
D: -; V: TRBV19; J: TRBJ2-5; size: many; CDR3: ASSIPWTRVIKETQY
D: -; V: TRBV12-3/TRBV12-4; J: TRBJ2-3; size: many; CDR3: ASSLGDTQY
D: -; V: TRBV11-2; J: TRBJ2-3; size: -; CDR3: ASSLGTANTDTQY
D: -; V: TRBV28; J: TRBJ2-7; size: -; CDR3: ASSLGGRSYEQY
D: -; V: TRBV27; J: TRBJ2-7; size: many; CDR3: ASSKQGVVYPYEQY
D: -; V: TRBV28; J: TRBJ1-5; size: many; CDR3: ASSQGGINQPQH